This TCR beta chain was recorded in a study of blood T cell repertoires in COVID-19. Study-wide context: Both acute and convalescent COVID-19 samples were obtained from the United States, Italy and Spain. The cDNA or gDNA used as material had been derived from T cells, B-cell-depleted T cells, or PBMCs.

As handled by the study authors: The assay estimated nucleated cells by amplifying reference gene primers. TCRdb's copy holds only in-frame clones and misses some; the assay was immunoSEQ multiplex PCR. V, J and clone size are those of that table, while D and trimming were read from the DNA. Seen here are some 450,000 clones, roughly 90% observed once, and the top ten hold less than 0.95%. V lost 5 bases and J lost 2, with 11 bases in between. The germline CDR1 and CDR2 sequences are SNHLY and FYNNEI. The CDR3 has 14 residues. It was during active infection that Seattle patients were enrolled and then longitudinally followed.

Specimen: peripheral blood. The sequence derives from a man in his late teens or twenties with COVID-19, enrolled during active disease. This chain connects TRBV2 to TRBJ2-3; possible D gene TRBD1, 6 bases. For the CDR3, the DNA is TGTGCCAGCAGTCCCGGGACAATCACAGATACGCAGTATTTT. Protein product: CASSPGTITDTQYF.